Each of the 14 T cell receptor beta chains below was sequenced from the same sample in a study of blood T cell repertoires in COVID-19. Clones were read by immunoSEQ multiplex PCR, and TCRdb kept only the in-frame ones, dropping some. The table has about 90,000 clones, roughly 80% seen once; the top ten hold around 11%. Sample: peripheral blood. These receptors were obtained from a woman in her seventies with active or convalescent COVID-19.

This rearrangement joins TRBV19 to TRBJ1-1; D unresolved. The CDR3 sequence is 15 residues long. The germline V and J ends were trimmed by 3 bases and 1 base, with 12 bases remaining between them. Germline loops: CDR1 LNHDA, CDR2 SQIVND (reference sequence). CDR3 sequence: CASSMSERGNTEAFF. CDR3 in DNA: TGTGCCAGTAGTATGTCCGAACGGGGGAACACTGAAGCTTTCTTT.

The chain combines TRBV5-1 with TRBJ2-7, with TRBD1 matching over 10 bases. This CDR3 comprises 15 residues. Germline lookup yields CDR1 SGHRS and CDR2 YFSETQ. With V trimmed by 4 bases and J by 3 bases, 7 bases remained unmatched. The CDR3 region is CASSARTGGNYEQYF. CDR3 nucleotides: TGCGCCAGCAGCGCTAGGACAGGGGGGAACTACGAGCAGTACTTC.

V usage is TRBV23-1 and J usage is TRBJ1-4; perhaps TRBD1 as D (5 bases). TRBV23-1 carries the ORF label, with uncertain function. This CDR3 has 12 residues. The V gene lost 4 bases and the J gene lost 8 bases, with 8 bases spanning the gap. This chain's CDR3 is CASSPGGEKLFF. The CDR3 region has the DNA TGCGCCAGCAGTCCCGGGGGGGAAAAACTGTTTTTT.

A single count supports this clone. The rearrangement joins TRBV5-1 to TRBJ2-7, with 8 nucleotides matching TRBD1. The CDR3 spans 14 residues. Germline CDR1 SGHRS, CDR2 YFSETQ. J gave up 4 bases and V 0 bases, and 3 bases lay outside the gene matches. The CDR3 loop is CASSLEGQDYEQYF. The CDR3 DNA reads as TGCGCCAGCAGCTTGGAGGGACAGGATTACGAGCAGTACTTC.

J is TRBJ2-4 and V is TRBV4-2; 12 bases agree with TRBD2. From germline, CDR1 is LGHNA and CDR2 YNFKEQ. This CDR3 comprises 16 residues. Trimming at V came to 0 bases and at J to 9 bases, leaving 6 bases not matched to a gene. CDR3 amino acids: CASSQDPLAGGFIQYF. CDR3 coding DNA: TGTGCCAGCAGCCAAGATCCGCTAGCGGGGGGGTTCATTCAGTACTTC.

This clone was observed a few times. This rearrangement joins TRBV12-1 to TRBJ1-4; TRBD1, the table's D call, was not compared with the DNA. TRBV12-1 represents a pseudogene. The CDR3 extends over 14 amino acids. CDR3 DNA sequence: TGTGCCAGAGAGGAGGGACAGAGGAATGAAAAACTGTTTTTT. It translates to CAREEGQRNEKLFF.

The rearrangement uses TRBV5-1 and TRBJ2-2; the match to TRBD1 covers 8 bases. The CDR3 has 16 residues. Germline V gene lookup returns CDR1 SGHRS and CDR2 YFSETQ. V was clipped by 2 bases and J by 1 base; unmatched bases: 4. This chain's CDR3 is CASSLTTGGNTGELFF. The CDR3 DNA is TGCGCCAGCAGCTTAACAACAGGGGGGAACACCGGGGAGCTGTTTTTT.

This rearrangement joins TRBV12-3 or TRBV12-4 to TRBJ2-3; no reliable D call. CDR3 length equals 11 residues. With 3 bases removed from V and 8 bases from J, the gap between germline ends came to 6 bases. CDR3: CASSLQITQYF. The CDR3, as DNA: TGTGCCAGCAGTTTGCAGATTACGCAGTATTTT.

The chain recombines TRBV19 with TRBJ2-2, with D possibly being TRBD2 (5 bases). Germline V gives CDR1 LNHDA, CDR2 SQIVND (reference sequence). This CDR3 contains 13 residues. The CDR3 loop reads CASKPGWTGELFF. The CDR3 DNA reads as TGTGCTTCCAAGCCGGGGTGGACCGGGGAGCTGTTTTTT.

The chain joins TRBV6-5 to TRBJ1-3; D not certain. The CDR3 has 13 amino acids. Germline-derived CDR1 and CDR2 are MNHEY and SVGAGI. V lost 7 bases and J 0 bases, leaving 7 bases between the germline ends. CDR3 amino acids: CASKRDSGNTIYF. In DNA, the CDR3 is TGTGCCAGCAAACGGGACTCTGGAAACACCATATATTTT.

J is TRBJ1-5 and V is TRBV6-5; 7 bases match TRBD1. The J segment lost 3 bases and the V segment lost 0 bases, leaving 5 bases of the junction unmatched. This CDR3 region has 16 residues. Looked up from germline, CDR1 is MNHEY and CDR2 is SVGAGI. The CDR3 DNA reads TGTGCCAGCAGTTACTCCGGGGGACAGAACAATCAGCCCCAGCATTTT. Its translation is CASSYSGGQNNQPQHF.

This clone was counted only a few times. The chain couples TRBV21-1 to TRBJ2-1; the table's D call, TRBD1, has no DNA check behind it. TRBV21-1 is deemed a pseudogene. This CDR3 has 14 amino acids. CDR3 loop: CASSKCQTYNEQFF. Here the CDR3 DNA reads TGTGCCAGCAGCAAATGTCAGACCTACAATGAGCAGTTCTTC.

The chain is built from TRBV27 and TRBJ1-5; possible D gene TRBD1, 6 bases. Trimming left V 5 bases short and J 3 bases short, with 14 bases between. The V gene's germline CDR1 is MNHEY and CDR2 SMNVEV (reference sequence). This CDR3 has 15 residues. The CDR3 nucleotides read TGTGCCAGCAGTCCCGGAAACAGGGCCAATCAGCCCCAGCATTTT. Its protein is CASSPGNRANQPQHF.

This rearrangement joins TRBV5-5 to TRBJ2-2; 7 bases fit TRBD2. J was trimmed by 5 bases and V by 0 bases; bases with no gene match: 10. The CDR3 has 17 amino acids. Germline-derived CDR1 and CDR2 are SGHKS and YYEKEE (reference sequence). The CDR3 DNA reads TGTGCCAGCAGCTTGGCCCAAGTGACTAGCAGTACCGGGGAGCTGTTTTTT. The encoded protein is CASSLAQVTSSTGELFF.